These 20 T cell receptor beta chains originate from one sample sequenced in a study of Ad26.COV2.S vaccination and SARS-CoV-2 variants. Treatment here: some 20 received Ad26.COV2.S at low or high dose, single or two shots; several received placebo; per-sample allocation not given. Day 63 following the first vaccine or placebo injection was when the samples were taken. Method: immunoSEQ multiplex PCR; TCRdb's copy keeps in-frame clones and lacks some. This table has about 460,000 clones, roughly nine tenths appearing once. This sample comprised peripheral blood, obtained in a trial of Ad26.COV2.S vaccine versus placebo. These receptors were taken from a person aged 18-65 years who received the Ad26.COV2.S COVID-19 vaccine or a placebo.

The chain uses TRBV29-1 and TRBJ2-1; 8 bases match TRBD2. V lost 5 bases, J lost 10 bases, and 10 bases stayed unmatched. This CDR3 region has 13 residues. In germline, CDR1 is SQVTM, CDR2 ANQGSEA. The CDR3 loop is CSVPSGGPREQFF. CDR3 DNA sequence: TGCAGCGTTCCGTCGGGGGGGCCGCGGGAGCAGTTCTTC.

This clone occurred once. The rearrangement joins TRBV28 to TRBJ1-2, with 12 bases aligning to TRBD1. CDR3 size: 16 residues. Germline CDR1 and CDR2: MDHEN and SYDVKM. J was trimmed by 6 bases and V by 2 bases; bases with no gene match: 7. CDR3 bases: TGTGCCAGCAGTTTACCGGGGACAGGGGGCGCAAATGGCTACACCTTC. It yields the protein CASSLPGTGGANGYTF.

The gene calls are TRBV7-8 and TRBJ1-2; a possible D gene is TRBD1 (6 bases). The V gene lost 5 bases and the J gene lost 7 bases, with 14 bases spanning the gap. The CDR3 loop spans 13 amino acids. Germline V gives CDR1 SGHVS, CDR2 FQNEAQ. CDR3 residues: CASSPTGGSGYTF. In nucleotides, the CDR3 is TGTGCCAGCAGCCCCACGGGGGGCAGTGGCTACACCTTC.

This clone appeared a single time. The V call is TRBV12-3 or TRBV12-4, the J call TRBJ1-2; D uncertain. The ends were cut back, 6 bases at V and 7 bases at J, with 12 bases in the middle. CDR3 length: 12 residues. Written as DNA, the CDR3 is TGTGCCAGCAGCTTCCCCTGGGGTGGCTACACCTTC. This gives the protein CASSFPWGGYTF.

The chain joins TRBV30 to TRBJ2-2; D uncertain. Germline-derived CDR1 and CDR2 are GTSNPN and SVGIG (reference sequence). Trimming shortened V by 3 bases and J by 4 bases, and 15 bases separated the two germline ends. This CDR3 is 15 amino acids long. The CDR3 DNA is TGTGCCTGGAGGGCATCGCAGGTAGCCACCGGGGAGCTGTTTTTT. It codes for CAWRASQVATGELFF.

The chain is built from TRBV5-1 and TRBJ1-5; possible D gene TRBD1, 5 bases. The CDR3 extends over 14 amino acids. The germline gives CDR1 SGHRS, CDR2 YFSETQ. V was shortened by 4 bases and J by 4 bases, with 12 bases between the two germline ends. This CDR3 is CASSRDGTNQPQHF. DNA of the CDR3: TGCGCCAGCAGCAGGGACGGTACGAATCAGCCCCAGCATTTT.

The V and J genes are TRBV25-1 and TRBJ2-5; D is undetermined. Trimming stripped 1 base from V and 2 bases from J, with 17 bases between. This CDR3 is 17 amino acids long. The germline CDR1 and CDR2 sequences are MGHDK and SYGVNS. CDR3 nucleotide sequence: TGTGCCAGCAGTGAATCGGCTTGGCGCACCCATCAAGAGACCCAGTACTTC. Translation gives CASSESAWRTHQETQYF.

This clone was recorded only once. The chain recombines TRBV28 with TRBJ2-1; D is perhaps TRBD2 (6 bases). V gave up 2 bases and J gave up 7 bases, with 9 bases separating them. CDR1 is MDHEN and CDR2 is SYDVKM in the germline V gene. The CDR3 length is 13 residues. The CDR3 loop reads CASSLGTLNEQFF. The CDR3 region has the DNA TGTGCCAGCAGTTTAGGGACTCTGAATGAGCAGTTCTTC. Based on the CDR3 plus reference TRBV28 and TRBJ2-1, the full variable domain is DVKVTQSSRYLVKRTGEKVFLECVQDMDHENMFWYRQDPGLGLRLIYFSYDVKMKEKGDIPEGYSVSREKKERFSLILESASTNQTSMYLCASSLGTLNEQFFGPGTRLTVL.

This chain connects TRBV5-1 to TRBJ2-1; D ambiguous. There are 13 residues in the CDR3. V was trimmed by 1 base and J by 10 bases, leaving 12 bases between them. CDR1 SGHRS and CDR2 YFSETQ come from the germline V gene. The CDR3 protein is CASSLPPESEQFF. CDR3 DNA: TGCGCCAGCAGCTTGCCACCGGAGTCGGAGCAGTTCTTC.

This clone has just one count. DNA of the CDR3: TGTGCCAGCAGGACAGGACAGGGGCACGGCTACACCTTC. This gives the protein CASRTGQGHGYTF. This chain joins TRBV9 and TRBJ1-2, with TRBD1 matching over 9 bases. The germline V gene encodes CDR1 SGDLS and CDR2 YYNGEE. The CDR3 has 13 amino acids. V dropped 5 bases and J dropped 8; count of bases not matched to a gene: 7.

The rearrangement joins TRBV28 to TRBJ1-1; the D is unclear. The CDR3 has 12 residues. Germline V gene sequence: CDR1 MDHEN, CDR2 SYDVKM. V lost 5 bases, J lost 7 bases, and 11 bases lay in between. Here the CDR3 reads CASSAGYIEAFF. CDR3 nucleotides: TGTGCCAGCAGTGCGGGTTACATTGAAGCTTTCTTT.

V gene TRBV6-4 combines with J gene TRBJ1-2; D remains unclear. This CDR3 has 13 residues. The germline V gene encodes CDR1 MRHNA and CDR2 SNTAGT. Trimming removed 4 bases from V and 1 base from J, with 7 bases in between. CDR3 nucleotide sequence: TGTGCCAGCAGTGTTGGGAATAACTATGGCTACACCTTC. Translation: CASSVGNNYGYTF.

The chain uses TRBV20-1 and TRBJ2-5; D gene uncertain. Germline assignment: CDR1 DFQATT and CDR2 SNEGSKA (reference sequence). The CDR3 consists of 12 residues. The ends were cut back, 3 bases at V and 5 bases at J, with 10 bases in the middle. CDR3 sequence: CSASVGSETQYF. CDR3 bases: TGCAGTGCTAGTGTGGGTAGCGAGACCCAGTACTTC.

The V gene is TRBV18, the J gene TRBJ1-3; weak D call: TRBD1 (5 bases). The germline gives CDR1 KGHSH, CDR2 LQKENI. The CDR3 totals 15 residues. Trimming left V 6 bases short and J 6 bases short, with 18 bases between. The CDR3 is CASSPHSGPANTIYF. The CDR3 DNA sequence: TGTGCCAGCTCGCCGCACTCGGGACCAGCAAACACCATATATTTT.

This clone was counted once. This chain links TRBV30 with TRBJ1-6, with D unclear. The CDR3 is 14 amino acids. Germline CDR1 reads GTSNPN; CDR2 reads SVGIG (reference sequence). V dropped 0 bases and J dropped 7 bases, with 10 bases sitting between them. CDR3 residues: CAWSVVRRNSPLHF. CDR3 in DNA: TGTGCCTGGAGTGTGGTGAGACGGAATTCACCCCTCCACTTT.

The rearrangement links TRBV4-2 to TRBJ2-5, with a possible D match to TRBD2 (6 bases). The V end was cut by 1 base, the J end by 4 bases, with 16 bases between. The CDR3 sequence is 16 residues long. In germline, CDR1 is LGHNA, CDR2 YNFKEQ. CDR3 DNA: TGTGCCAGCAGCCAAGGTCCCGGGGGAGTTTCAGAGACCCAGTACTTC. This gives the protein CASSQGPGGVSETQYF.

V gene TRBV7-8 combines with J gene TRBJ2-7; tentatively, D is TRBD2 (5 bases). The germline gives CDR1 SGHVS, CDR2 FQNEAQ. The CDR3 sequence is 14 residues long. Trimming left V 2 bases short and J 9 bases short, with 17 bases between. This chain's CDR3 is CASSLLSDYERQYF. The CDR3 DNA reads as TGTGCCAGCAGCTTACTGTCCGACTACGAGCGGCAGTACTTC.

In regard to this clone: Its ends do not fully match the called genes, so a read error is possible. The rearrangement uses TRBV20-1 and TRBJ2-1, with a possible D match to TRBD2 (5 bases). Germline lookup yields CDR1 DFQATT and CDR2 SNEGSKA (reference sequence). CDR3 length: 9 amino acids. CDR3 coding DNA: TGCAGTGCTAACACTAGAGAGATCTTC. Residues: CSANTREIF.

This sequence joins TRBV24-1 and TRBJ2-3; 11 bases line up with TRBD2. CDR3 length: 18 residues. The germline V gene encodes CDR1 KGHDR and CDR2 SFDVKD. With 4 bases clipped from V and 2 bases from J, the junction kept 10 bases outside the gene matches. CDR3 residues: CATSDRGSTSGDTDTQYF. CDR3 sequence (DNA): TGTGCCACCAGTGACCGCGGATCGACTAGCGGGGACACAGATACGCAGTATTTT.

This chain uses TRBV7-2 with TRBJ2-1, with 11 positions matching TRBD2. With 5 bases clipped from V and 2 bases from J, the junction kept 2 bases outside the gene matches. In germline, CDR1 is SGHTA, CDR2 FQGNSA. This CDR3 has 15 residues. Here the CDR3 reads CASSKLAGAYNEQFF. Here the CDR3 DNA reads TGTGCCAGCAGCAAACTAGCGGGAGCCTACAATGAGCAGTTCTTC.